One sample yielded the 32 T cell receptor beta chains listed below, sequenced in a study of blood T cell repertoires in COVID-19. Profiled with immunoSEQ multiplex PCR; TCRdb holds only in-frame clones, not every one. The table shows roughly 300,000 clones, with 89% occurring only once. Sample: peripheral blood. The origin of the receptors is a woman in her thirties with COVID-19, enrolled during active disease.

This chain joins TRBV4-1 and TRBJ1-6; D gene uncertain. The CDR3 runs 12 residues. CDR1 is MGHRA and CDR2 is YSYEKL in the germline V gene. Trimming shortened V by 5 bases and J by 9 bases, and 8 bases separated the two germline ends. CDR3 sequence (DNA): TGCGCCAGCAGCACTTCGGTTTCACCCCTCCACTTT. This codes for CASSTSVSPLHF.

The V and J genes are TRBV9 and TRBJ1-2, with D perhaps TRBD1 (6 bases). CDR1 SGDLS and CDR2 YYNGEE come from the germline V gene. The CDR3 runs to 14 residues. V was clipped by 2 bases and J by 3 bases, with 11 bases between them. CDR3 in amino acids: CASSVHQGHYGYTF. CDR3 nucleotides: TGTGCCAGCAGCGTCCACCAGGGGCACTATGGCTACACCTTC.

The V and J genes are TRBV4-3 and TRBJ1-6; D gene uncertain. From germline, CDR1 is LGHNA and CDR2 YSLEER. The V end lost 1 base, the J end lost 0 bases, and 7 bases lay between the germline ends. This CDR3 region has 16 residues. This CDR3 is CASSQAMSSYNSPLHF. In nucleotides, the CDR3 is TGCGCCAGCAGCCAAGCCATGAGCTCCTATAATTCACCCCTCCACTTT.

This clone was detected a few times. The V and J genes are TRBV18 and TRBJ1-3; 8 bases agree with TRBD1. The CDR3 runs 15 residues. With V trimmed by 4 bases and J by 4 bases, 6 bases remained unmatched. Germline values: CDR1 KGHSH, CDR2 LQKENI. The CDR3 DNA reads TGTGCCAGCTCACTAGGACAGGGCGCCGGAAACACCATATATTTT. Its translation is CASSLGQGAGNTIYF.

The chain carries TRBV27 and TRBJ1-6; D is uncertain. Germline V gives CDR1 MNHEY, CDR2 SMNVEV (reference sequence). Trimming took 6 bases from V and 2 from J, leaving 8 bases between them. The CDR3 has 14 residues. The CDR3 DNA reads TGTGCCAGCAGCGACGGGGCCTATAATTCACCCCTCCACTTT. This translates into CASSDGAYNSPLHF.

V gene TRBV4-1 combines with J gene TRBJ2-5; the match to TRBD1 covers 7 bases. J lost 1 base, V lost 4 bases, and 6 bases had no gene match. Germline V gene data show CDR1 as MGHRA and CDR2 as YSYEKL. CDR3 length equals 15 residues. CDR3 sequence (DNA): TGCGCCAGCAGCCGAGGGGGCGCAGGCCAAGAGACCCAGTACTTC. Protein sequence: CASSRGGAGQETQYF.

Note on this clone: This specimen includes other DNA sequences encoding the same CDR3. V usage is TRBV19 and J usage is TRBJ1-5; 9 bases line up with TRBD1. From germline, CDR1 is LNHDA and CDR2 SQIVND (reference sequence). The CDR3 is 15 amino acids. Trimming took 3 bases from V and 3 from J; bases not matched to a gene: 3. CDR3 amino acids: CASSIGQGINQPQHF. Written as DNA, the CDR3 is TGTGCCAGTAGTATCGGACAGGGGATCAATCAGCCCCAGCATTTT.

V is TRBV19 and J is TRBJ1-5, with unresolved D. Germline assignment: CDR1 LNHDA and CDR2 SQIVND (reference sequence). V was trimmed by 3 bases and J by 2 bases, leaving 11 bases between them. This CDR3 comprises 15 residues. The CDR3 nucleotides are TGTGCCAGTAGTATCGGCGGGCGCCGCAATCAGCCCCAGCATTTT. Protein product: CASSIGGRRNQPQHF.

The CDR3 coding sequence is TGTGCCAGCAGTGAGGAAGGGACTAGGAGAGAGACCCAGTACTTC. It codes for CASSEEGTRRETQYF. The chain uses TRBV2 and TRBJ2-5; 8 nucleotides align to TRBD2. Germline CDR1 SNHLY, CDR2 FYNNEI. The CDR3 has 15 amino acids. J lost 4 bases, V lost 3 bases, and 7 bases had no gene match.

V usage is TRBV1 and J usage is TRBJ2-7; TRBD2, the table's D call, was not compared with the DNA. TRBV1 is described as a pseudogene. This CDR3 has 11 amino acids. The DNA for the CDR3 is TGCACCCTGGGACTAGCCTACGAGCAGTACGTC. Translating gives CTLGLAYEQYV.

This chain links TRBV7-2 with TRBJ2-5, with 8 bases matching TRBD1. The CDR3 contains 16 residues. J gave up 0 bases and V 2 bases, and 5 bases lay outside the gene matches. CDR1 and CDR2 (germline): SGHTA, FQGNSA. CDR3 coding DNA: TGTGCCAGCAGCTTACAGGGGGCGGGGTACCAAGAGACCCAGTACTTC. Protein product: CASSLQGAGYQETQYF.

V and J are TRBV6-2 or TRBV6-3 and TRBJ1-6; D remains unclear. The germline CDR1 and CDR2 sequences are MNHEY and SVGEGT. This CDR3 has 14 amino acids. V lost 4 bases and J lost 2, with 6 bases in between. CDR3: CASSSQTYNSPLHF. The CDR3, as DNA: TGTGCCAGCAGTTCACAGACCTATAATTCACCCCTCCACTTT.

This clone was counted a single time. This chain joins TRBV6-5 and TRBJ2-5, with D perhaps TRBD2 (5 bases). V dropped 8 bases and J dropped 0 bases, with 13 bases sitting between them. The CDR3 is made up of 14 amino acids. Germline CDR1 MNHEY, CDR2 SVGAGI. The CDR3 DNA follows: TGTGCCAGCGGACCCGGGAATGACCAAGAGACCCAGTACTTC. Translating it yields CASGPGNDQETQYF.

The chain combines TRBV19 with TRBJ1-1, with TRBD1 as a possible D gene (5 bases). Germline assignment: CDR1 LNHDA and CDR2 SQIVND (reference sequence). V lost 3 bases and J 4 bases, leaving 12 bases between the germline ends. This CDR3 contains 14 residues. Written as DNA, the CDR3 is TGTGCCAGTAGTATTTCCCAGGGAGGCACTGAAGCTTTCTTT. As protein: CASSISQGGTEAFF.

The rearrangement links TRBV18 to TRBJ1-3; 7 positions match TRBD1. Germline V lookup: CDR1 KGHSH, CDR2 LQKENI. V lost 1 base, J lost 7 bases, and 4 bases stayed unmatched. The CDR3 is made up of 14 amino acids. The CDR3 bases are TGTGCCAGCTCACCACTACAGGGGACGAACACCATATATTTT. Its protein product is CASSPLQGTNTIYF.

The V gene is TRBV7-2, the J gene TRBJ2-7; possible D gene TRBD1, 5 bases. Per the germline V gene, CDR1 is SGHTA and CDR2 is FQGNSA. The CDR3 consists of 14 residues. V gave up 1 base and J gave up 4 bases, with 11 bases separating them. The CDR3 loop is CASSLEGHGYEQYF. Here the CDR3 DNA reads TGTGCCAGCAGCTTAGAAGGACACGGATACGAGCAGTACTTC.

Concerning this clone: The identical CDR3 is also encoded by other nucleotide sequences in the sample. The chain joins TRBV18 to TRBJ1-4, with 7 bases matching TRBD1. From germline, CDR1 is KGHSH and CDR2 LQKENI. Germline trimming cut 6 bases from V and 7 bases from J; bases unmatched to any gene: 5. The CDR3 contains 13 residues. CDR3 nucleotide sequence: TGTGCCAGCTCCCGTCAGGGGGGTGAAAAACTGTTTTTT. Its translation: CASSRQGGEKLFF.

The rearrangement uses TRBV6-5 and TRBJ2-3; 9 bases are shared with TRBD2. The CDR3 runs to 15 residues. Germline V gene data show CDR1 as MNHEY and CDR2 as SVGAGI. Germline trimming cut 6 bases from V and 2 bases from J; bases unmatched to any gene: 6. This chain's CDR3 is CASRVAGAPTDTQYF. The CDR3 bases are TGTGCCAGCAGGGTAGCGGGGGCCCCCACAGATACGCAGTATTTT.

The chain carries TRBV28 and TRBJ1-1; TRBD1 aligns across 7 bases. The germline gives CDR1 MDHEN, CDR2 SYDVKM. With 2 bases clipped from V and 1 base from J, the junction kept 10 bases outside the gene matches. This CDR3 has 17 residues. The CDR3 nucleotides are TGTGCCAGCAGTTTACCCACCACAGGGGTGAGGAACACTGAAGCTTTCTTT. Its protein product is CASSLPTTGVRNTEAFF.

The J gene is TRBJ1-6, the V gene TRBV6-1, with D possibly matching TRBD1 (5 bases). V shed 2 bases and J shed 7 bases, with 6 bases lying between them. Germline V lookup: CDR1 MNHNS, CDR2 SASEGT. This CDR3 comprises 13 residues. This chain's CDR3 is CASSENRNSPLHF. The CDR3 DNA reads as TGTGCCAGCAGTGAAAACAGGAATTCACCCCTCCACTTT.

The CDR3 loop is CASSQVWAGDYGYTF. CDR3 in DNA: TGCGCCAGCAGCCAAGTTTGGGCAGGTGATTATGGCTACACCTTC. The rearrangement joins TRBV4-1 to TRBJ1-2, with D hard to call. This CDR3 contains 15 residues. The germline V gene encodes CDR1 MGHRA and CDR2 YSYEKL. The V and J ends lost 1 base and 5 bases respectively, with 14 bases between them.

The chain carries TRBV5-1 and TRBJ2-2; D gene unclear. The CDR3 covers 14 residues. Germline V CDR1 and CDR2: SGHRS, YFSETQ. V was shortened by 1 base and J by 1 base, with 5 bases between the two germline ends. The CDR3 here is CASSLPKNTGELFF. CDR3 bases: TGCGCCAGCAGCTTGCCCAAGAACACCGGGGAGCTGTTTTTT.

The V and J genes are TRBV2 and TRBJ1-2; D is unclear. The ends were cut back, 7 bases at V and 3 bases at J, with 12 bases in the middle. The length of the CDR3 is 13 residues. Germline values: CDR1 SNHLY, CDR2 FYNNEI. The CDR3 loop is CASNSLRHYGYTF. The CDR3 bases are TGTGCCAGCAACAGTTTAAGGCACTATGGCTACACCTTC.

The chain links TRBV19 to TRBJ1-2, with a weak D call TRBD1 (6 bases). Trimming removed 5 bases at V and 1 base at J, with 14 bases between. Looked up from germline, CDR1 is LNHDA and CDR2 is SQIVND (reference sequence). The CDR3 is 15 amino acids. The CDR3 DNA follows: TGTGCCAGTAGTGAACGACAGGAACTTAACTATGGCTACACCTTC. It is translated as CASSERQELNYGYTF.

V is TRBV7-2 and J is TRBJ2-7; TRBD2 is a possible D gene (6 bases). Germline V CDR1 and CDR2: SGHTA, FQGNSA. Trimming removed 4 bases from V and 9 bases from J, with 16 bases in between. The length of the CDR3 is 13 residues. This CDR3 reads CASSSGEARGQYV. In nucleotides, the CDR3 is TGTGCCAGCAGCTCCGGGGAGGCCCGAGGGCAGTACGTC.

This sequence joins TRBV7-9 and TRBJ2-7, with D uncertain. Trimming removed 3 bases from V and 6 bases from J, with 9 bases in between. Germline V gene data show CDR1 as SEHNR and CDR2 as FQNEAQ (reference sequence). The CDR3 contains 12 residues. The CDR3 DNA is TGTGCCAGCAGCTTGGGCGACGGCGAGCAGTACTTC. Translation gives CASSLGDGEQYF.

V gene TRBV7-6 combines with J gene TRBJ1-5; TRBD1 might be the D (5 bases). This CDR3 spans 15 amino acids. Germline assignment: CDR1 SGHVS and CDR2 FNYEAQ. Between the trimmed V and J ends, which lost 1 base and 6 bases, there was a span of 13 bases. The CDR3 region is CASSLGRGVGQPQHF. In nucleotides, the CDR3 is TGTGCCAGCAGCTTAGGTCGGGGGGTTGGTCAGCCCCAGCATTTT.

This clone was detected only a few times. The chain combines TRBV6-1 with TRBJ2-7, with 7 bases lining up with TRBD1. The CDR3 is 15 residues long. Looked up from germline, CDR1 is MNHNS and CDR2 is SASEGT. V shed 1 base and J 3 bases; nucleotides not matched to a gene: 6. The DNA of the CDR3 is TGTGCCAGCAGTGAAGGGACAGGAGGTGGCTACGAGCAGTACTTC. The encoded protein is CASSEGTGGGYEQYF.

The CDR3 spells CASSEARGTVEKLFF. The CDR3 DNA follows: TGTGCCAGCAGTGAAGCGCGTGGGACAGTCGAAAAACTGTTTTTT. The chain combines TRBV2 with TRBJ1-4; TRBD1 aligns across 7 bases. Germline V gene lookup returns CDR1 SNHLY and CDR2 FYNNEI. The CDR3 has 15 residues. The ends lost 0 bases at V and 8 bases at J; junction bases unmatched: 6.

The chain joins TRBV28 to TRBJ2-3; 10 nucleotides line up with TRBD1. This CDR3 is built from 13 residues. J gave up 14 bases and V 6 bases, and 11 bases lay outside the gene matches. CDR1 is MDHEN, CDR2 SYDVKM, per germline. The CDR3 loop is CASRLQGQGQRYF. DNA of the CDR3: TGTGCCAGCAGGTTACAGGGACAGGGGCAGAGGTATTTT.

This chain connects TRBV5-4 to TRBJ2-7; D is unresolved. The CDR3 spans 10 residues. Trimming stripped 1 base from V and 6 bases from J, with 2 bases between. Germline V gene sequence: CDR1 SGHNT, CDR2 YYREEE (reference sequence). This CDR3 reads CASSLREQYV. The CDR3 DNA reads TGTGCCAGCAGCTTGCGCGAGCAGTACGTC.

This chain connects TRBV6-5 to TRBJ2-1; TRBD1 agrees at 8 bases. The germline V gene has CDR1 MNHEY and CDR2 SVGAGI. J gave up 9 bases and V 6 bases, and 13 bases lay outside the gene matches. CDR3 length: 15 residues. CDR3 sequence: CASSSRGQGGGEQFF. DNA for the CDR3: TGTGCCAGCAGCTCAAGAGGACAGGGAGGCGGTGAGCAGTTCTTC.